The clone carrying this T cell receptor beta chain has a count of ten or more. Its antigen is undetermined. The entry originates in a study of human T cells and chemical hapten exposure. The overall study: Each patch test put 0.01% DPC on the upper back, and results were read at 6 days. Whole-study results and caveats: Expanded TCR counts at PT1 went up together with patch test score, a positive correlation. Clustering by CDR3 similarity yielded significantly more large clusters from expanded TCRs than controls.

From germline, CDR1 is MNHEY and CDR2 SVGAGI. This CDR3 is 21 amino acids long. The ends lost 0 bases at V and 1 base at J; junction bases unmatched: 14. Time point of the sample: patch test 2, 6 weeks after DPC sensitization. The treatment here: therapeutic diphenylcyclopropenone sensitization with weekly scalp DPC. Whole blood, unfractionated, served as the material for total RNA extraction. Each CDR3 protein is one row after TCRdb ran MiXCR on the RACE reads. The sample has tens of thousands of distinct CDR3 sequences, roughly a tenth seen once. This rearrangement joins TRBV6-5 to TRBJ2-6, with 8 bases matching TRBD2. The source of this sequence is a woman aged 25-40 years with alopecia areata. Some clones in this sample may be carry-over from other donors' samples. Sequencing was performed on whole blood, taken in connection with sensitization to the hapten diphenylcyclopropenone (DPC). For the CDR3, the DNA is TGTGCCAGCAGTTACTCTGTCCCCGGGCGACCGGGAGGGTCTGGGGCCAACGTCCTGACTTTC. It specifies CASSYSVPGRPGGSGANVLTF.